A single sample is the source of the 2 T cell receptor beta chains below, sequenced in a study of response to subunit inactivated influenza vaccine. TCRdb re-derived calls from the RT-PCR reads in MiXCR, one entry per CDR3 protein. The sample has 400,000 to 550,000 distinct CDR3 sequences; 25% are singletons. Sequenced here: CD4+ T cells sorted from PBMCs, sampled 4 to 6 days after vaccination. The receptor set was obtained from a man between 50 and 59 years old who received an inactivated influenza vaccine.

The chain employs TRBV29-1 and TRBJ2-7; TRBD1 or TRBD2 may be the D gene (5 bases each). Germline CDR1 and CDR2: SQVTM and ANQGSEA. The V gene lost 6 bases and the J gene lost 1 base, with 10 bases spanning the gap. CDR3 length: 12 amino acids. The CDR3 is CSVGVRSYEQYF. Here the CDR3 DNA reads TGCAGCGTGGGGGTTAGGTCCTACGAGCAGTACTTC.

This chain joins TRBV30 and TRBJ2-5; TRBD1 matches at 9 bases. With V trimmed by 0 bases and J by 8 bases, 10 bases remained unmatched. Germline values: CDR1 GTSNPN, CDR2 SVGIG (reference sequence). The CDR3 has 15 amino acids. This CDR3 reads CAWSVVGGQGITQYF. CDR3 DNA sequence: TGTGCCTGGAGTGTCGTTGGAGGACAGGGGATAACCCAGTACTTC.